This TCR beta chain was profiled in a study of T cells after yellow fever vaccination. Study findings and constraints: Sorted repertoires could include abundant contaminating clonotypes from bulk cells.

Production of TCR cDNA was by 5'RACE template switching, which also added a universal primer site and UMIs. One entry per CDR3 protein results from TCRdb running MiXCR on the 5' RACE reads. Found here are 110,000 to 150,000 distinct CDR3 sequences, approximately 6.6% of them singletons; the top ten hold approximately 0.67%. Germline V gene lookup returns CDR1 SGHVS and CDR2 FNYEAQ. Trimming cost V 5 bases and J 7 bases, with 18 bases left between them. This CDR3 comprises 15 residues. This clonotype was counted at least ten times. No antigen is known for it. This rearrangement joins TRBV7-6 to TRBJ1-3; D might be TRBD1 (5 bases). The clonotype originates from a man younger than 45 who received the YFV17D yellow fever vaccine. Sequences were derived from CD4+ T cells sorted from PBMCs, sampled 10 days after the yellow fever booster vaccination. The CDR3, as DNA: TGTGCCAGCAGCCAGAGGGGCAGGTCAGAGAACACCATATATTTT. Translated: CASSQRGRSENTIYF.